The 14 T cell receptor beta chains below come from one sample, sequenced in a study of CXCR3-negative and CXCR3-positive naive CD8 T cells. Study-level points and caveats: The study found more hydrophobic TRB CDR3s in CXCR3-positive naive cells than in CXCR3-negative naive cells.

5' RACE that incorporated UMI labels was used to prepare the TRB cDNA libraries. TCRdb reprocessed the 5' RACE reads; each CDR3 protein has one entry and no DNA is given. The table for this sample gives 130,000 to 150,000 distinct CDR3 sequences. No antigen is known for these receptors. The specimen sequenced was naive CXCR3+ CD8+ T cells from blood. The subset here: CD45RO-CCR7+CD27+CD95- naive CD8+ T cells expressing CXCR3 (TNR3+). The receptors here all came from a human donor in good health. Some clones in this sample may be carry-over from other donors' samples.

This chain connects TRBV29-1 to TRBJ2-2. In germline, CDR1 is SQVTM, CDR2 ANQGSEA. CDR3 size: 12 residues. CDR3 protein: CSVLSNTGELFF.

The rearrangement joins TRBV7-6 to TRBJ2-7; the D call from TCRdb, TRBD1, cannot be confirmed without DNA. This CDR3 contains 13 residues. Germline CDR1 reads SGHVS; CDR2 reads FNYEAQ. The CDR3 region is CASSFEQGYEQYF.

The J gene is TRBJ2-1, the V gene TRBV29-1; TCRdb indicates TRBD1, and absent DNA this call remains unverified. This CDR3 has 15 residues. Germline V gene lookup returns CDR1 SQVTM and CDR2 ANQGSEA. Here the CDR3 reads CSVEDSRTNYNEQFF.

V and J are TRBV7-9 and TRBJ1-1. The CDR3 runs 14 residues. Germline V lookup: CDR1 SEHNR, CDR2 FQNEAQ (reference sequence). This CDR3 is CASSTTTGGIEAFF.

The chain carries TRBV27 and TRBJ2-5; TCRdb designates TRBD1, a call that cannot be tested without DNA. CDR3 size: 13 residues. Germline V gene lookup returns CDR1 MNHEY and CDR2 SMNVEV (reference sequence). CDR3 region: CASSLSPGEPGYF.

This rearrangement joins TRBV12-3 or TRBV12-4 to TRBJ2-2. The CDR3 extends over 15 amino acids. The CDR3: CASSLSLDPTGELFF.

The gene calls are TRBV7-9 and TRBJ2-7; TCRdb proposes TRBD1, but this gene call is untestable without DNA. The CDR3 extends over 16 amino acids. Germline CDR1 is SEHNR and CDR2 is FQNEAQ (reference sequence). CDR3 region: CASSPEFDRGHTEQYF.

V usage is TRBV20-1 and J usage is TRBJ2-7; lacking DNA, the TRBD1 call made by TCRdb goes unchecked. This CDR3 has 15 amino acids. Germline-derived CDR1 and CDR2 are DFQATT and SNEGSKA (reference sequence). The CDR3 here is CSAREWGQVSYEQYF.

The CDR3 sequence: CASSYGLLGYQETQYF. This chain connects TRBV6-2 or TRBV6-3 to TRBJ2-5. The germline CDR1 and CDR2 sequences are MNHEY and SVGEGT. The CDR3 length is 16 residues.

The CDR3 protein is CSVVVGPLGEQYF. The rearrangement joins TRBV29-1 to TRBJ2-7; TCRdb gives TRBD2 as the D gene, but with no DNA this cannot be confirmed. Per the germline V gene, CDR1 is SQVTM and CDR2 is ANQGSEA. The CDR3 runs 13 residues.

This chain connects TRBV29-1 to TRBJ2-1; TCRdb's D call, TRBD2, is unchecked because there is no DNA. The CDR3 has 13 amino acids. CDR1 is SQVTM and CDR2 is ANQGSEA in the germline V gene. The CDR3 reads CSVALAGANEQFF.

Here the CDR3 reads CASSQDVESPYEQYF. The rearrangement joins TRBV4-3 to TRBJ2-7. CDR1 and CDR2 (germline): LGHNA, YSLEER. This CDR3 has 15 residues.

V usage is TRBV30 and J usage is TRBJ2-5; TCRdb's D call of TRBD1 is untestable without DNA. This CDR3 spans 14 amino acids. Per the germline V gene, CDR1 is GTSNPN and CDR2 is SVGIG (reference sequence). CDR3 sequence reads: CACSRPGSGETQYF.

The chain joins TRBV6-6 to TRBJ1-4; TCRdb picks TRBD1, but there is no DNA to check that call. The CDR3 extends over 14 amino acids. The germline V gene encodes CDR1 MNHNY and CDR2 SVGAGI (reference sequence). The CDR3 protein is CASSLTGVREKLFF.